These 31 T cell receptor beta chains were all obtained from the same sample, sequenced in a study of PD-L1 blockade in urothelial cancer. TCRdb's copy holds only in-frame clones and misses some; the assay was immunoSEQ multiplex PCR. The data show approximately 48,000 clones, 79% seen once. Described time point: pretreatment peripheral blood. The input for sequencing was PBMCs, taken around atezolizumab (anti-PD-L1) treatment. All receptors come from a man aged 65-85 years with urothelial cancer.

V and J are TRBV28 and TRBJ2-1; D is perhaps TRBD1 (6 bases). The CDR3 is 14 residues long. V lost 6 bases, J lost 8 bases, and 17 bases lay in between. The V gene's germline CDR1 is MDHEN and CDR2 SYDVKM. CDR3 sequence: CASRGAGKGDEQFF. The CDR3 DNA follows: TGTGCCAGCAGGGGGGCGGGTAAAGGCGATGAGCAGTTCTTC.

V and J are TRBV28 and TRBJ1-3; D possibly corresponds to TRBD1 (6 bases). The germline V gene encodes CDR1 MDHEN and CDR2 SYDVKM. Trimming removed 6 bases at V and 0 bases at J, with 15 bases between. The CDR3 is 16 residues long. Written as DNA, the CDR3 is TGTGCCAGCAGCCTACAGGGTGTTAGCTCTGGAAACACCATATATTTT. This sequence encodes CASSLQGVSSGNTIYF.

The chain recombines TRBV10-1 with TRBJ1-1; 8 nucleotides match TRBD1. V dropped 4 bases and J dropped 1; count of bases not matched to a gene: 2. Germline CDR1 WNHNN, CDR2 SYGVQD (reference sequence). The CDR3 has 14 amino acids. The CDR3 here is CASSAGGENTEAFF. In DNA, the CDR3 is TGCGCCAGCAGTGCAGGGGGCGAGAACACTGAAGCTTTCTTT.

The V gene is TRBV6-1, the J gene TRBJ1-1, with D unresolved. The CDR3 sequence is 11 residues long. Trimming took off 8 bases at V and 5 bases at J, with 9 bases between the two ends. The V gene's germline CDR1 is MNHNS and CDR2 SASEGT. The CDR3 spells CASSRVTEAFF. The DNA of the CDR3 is TGTGCCAGCTCCCGGGTGACTGAAGCTTTCTTT.

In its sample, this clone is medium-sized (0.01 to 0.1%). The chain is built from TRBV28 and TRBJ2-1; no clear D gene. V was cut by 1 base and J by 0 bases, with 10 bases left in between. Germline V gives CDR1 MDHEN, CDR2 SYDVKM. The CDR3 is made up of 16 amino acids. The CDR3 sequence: CASSLSPDASYNEQFF. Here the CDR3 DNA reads TGTGCCAGCAGTTTATCGCCAGATGCCTCCTACAATGAGCAGTTCTTC.

As DNA, the CDR3 is TGTGCCAGCAGCTTGGCAGGGATCACTGAAGCTTTCTTT. This sequence encodes CASSLAGITEAFF. This chain links TRBV5-6 with TRBJ1-1; the D gene is possibly TRBD1 (5 bases). The CDR3 spans 13 residues. V lost 0 bases, J lost 4 bases, and 7 bases lay in between. Germline V gene data show CDR1 as SGHDT and CDR2 as YYEEEE. Drawing the rest from reference TRBV5-6 and TRBJ1-1, the complete variable domain is DAGVTQSPTHLIKTRGQQVTLRCSPKSGHDTVSWYQQALGQGPQFIFQYYEEEERQRGNFPDRFSGHQFPNYSSELNVNALLLGDSALYLCASSLAGITEAFFGQGTRLTVV.

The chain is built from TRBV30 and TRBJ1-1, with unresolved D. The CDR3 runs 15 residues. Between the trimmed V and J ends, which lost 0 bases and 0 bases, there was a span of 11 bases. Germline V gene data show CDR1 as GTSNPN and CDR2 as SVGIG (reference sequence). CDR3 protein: CAWSVLYGLNTEAFF. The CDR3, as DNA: TGTGCCTGGAGTGTACTTTACGGTTTGAACACTGAAGCTTTCTTT. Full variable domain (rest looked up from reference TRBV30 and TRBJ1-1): SQTIHQWPATLVQPVGSPLSLECTVEGTSNPNLYWYRQAAGRGLQLLFYSVGIGQISSEVPQNLSASRPQDRQFILSSKKLLLSDSGFYLCAWSVLYGLNTEAFFGQGTRLTVV.

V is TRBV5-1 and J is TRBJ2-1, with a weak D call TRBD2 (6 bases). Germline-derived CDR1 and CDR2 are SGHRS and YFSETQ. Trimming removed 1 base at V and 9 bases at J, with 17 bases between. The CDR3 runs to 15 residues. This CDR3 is CASSLSSGEAGEQFF. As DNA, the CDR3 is TGCGCCAGCAGCTTGTCCTCGGGAGAAGCGGGTGAGCAGTTCTTC.

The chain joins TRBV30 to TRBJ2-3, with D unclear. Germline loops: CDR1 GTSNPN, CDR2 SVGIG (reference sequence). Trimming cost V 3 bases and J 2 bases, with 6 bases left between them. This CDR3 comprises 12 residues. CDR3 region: CAWRGDTDTQYF. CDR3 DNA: TGTGCCTGGAGGGGCGACACAGATACGCAGTATTTT.

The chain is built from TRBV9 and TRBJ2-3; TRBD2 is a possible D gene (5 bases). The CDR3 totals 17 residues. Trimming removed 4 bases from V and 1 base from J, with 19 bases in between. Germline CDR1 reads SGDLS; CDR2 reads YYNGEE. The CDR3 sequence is CASSSQLDPLGTDTQYF. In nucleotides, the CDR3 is TGTGCCAGCAGCTCGCAACTAGACCCCTTAGGCACAGATACGCAGTATTTT.

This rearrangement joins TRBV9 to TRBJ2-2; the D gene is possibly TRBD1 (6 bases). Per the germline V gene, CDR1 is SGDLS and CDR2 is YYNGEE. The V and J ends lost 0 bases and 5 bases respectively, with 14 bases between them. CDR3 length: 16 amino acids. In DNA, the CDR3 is TGTGCCAGCAGCGTAGGAGGGGGAACTTTTACCGGGGAGCTGTTTTTT. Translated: CASSVGGGTFTGELFF.

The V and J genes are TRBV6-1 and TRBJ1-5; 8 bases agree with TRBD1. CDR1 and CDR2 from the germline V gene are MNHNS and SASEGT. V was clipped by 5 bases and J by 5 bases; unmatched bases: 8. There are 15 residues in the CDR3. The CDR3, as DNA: TGTGCCAGCAGTAGGGCAGGGGGCGAGCATCAGCCCCAGCATTTT. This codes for CASSRAGGEHQPQHF.

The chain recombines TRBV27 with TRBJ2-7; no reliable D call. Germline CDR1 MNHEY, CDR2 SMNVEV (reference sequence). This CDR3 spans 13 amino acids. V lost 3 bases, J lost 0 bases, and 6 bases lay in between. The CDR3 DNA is TGTGCCAGCAGTTTCTCGTCCTCCTACGAGCAGTACTTC. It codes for CASSFSSSYEQYF.

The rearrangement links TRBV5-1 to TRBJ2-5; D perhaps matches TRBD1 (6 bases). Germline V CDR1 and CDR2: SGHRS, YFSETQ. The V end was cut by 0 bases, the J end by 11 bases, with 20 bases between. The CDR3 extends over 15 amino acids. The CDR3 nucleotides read TGCGCCAGCAGCTTGGTGGCAGGGGCCCTTCAGGAGCAGTACTTC. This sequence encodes CASSLVAGALQEQYF.

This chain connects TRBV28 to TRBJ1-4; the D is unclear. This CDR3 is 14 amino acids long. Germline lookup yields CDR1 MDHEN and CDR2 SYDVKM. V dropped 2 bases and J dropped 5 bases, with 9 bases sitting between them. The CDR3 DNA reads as TGTGCCAGCAGTTTAGGTGGGCCGAATGAAAAACTGTTTTTT. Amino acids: CASSLGGPNEKLFF.

As DNA, the CDR3 is TGTGCCAGCAGTTACGGGGCGGGGAACTATGGCTACACCTTC. Encoded protein: CASSYGAGNYGYTF. The chain uses TRBV6-5 and TRBJ1-2; a weak D match, TRBD1 (5 bases). The length of the CDR3 is 14 residues. V lost 2 bases, J lost 2 bases, and 9 bases lay in between. Germline lookup yields CDR1 MNHEY and CDR2 SVGAGI.

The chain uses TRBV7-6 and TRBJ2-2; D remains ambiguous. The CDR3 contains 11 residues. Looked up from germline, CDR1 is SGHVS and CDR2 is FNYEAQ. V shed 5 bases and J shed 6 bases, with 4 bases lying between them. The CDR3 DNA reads TGTGCCAGCAGCCCCGCCGGGGAGCTGTTTTTT. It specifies CASSPAGELFF. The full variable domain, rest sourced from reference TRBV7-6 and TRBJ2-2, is GAGVSQSPRYKVTKRGQDVALRCDPISGHVSLYWYRQALGQGPEFLTYFNYEAQQDKSGLPNDRFSAERPEGSISTLTIQRTEQRDSAMYRCASSPAGELFFGEGSRLTVL.

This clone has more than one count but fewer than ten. This CDR3 reads CASSLSNSGAYNEQFF. In nucleotides, the CDR3 is TGTGCCAGCAGTTTATCGAATAGCGGGGCCTACAATGAGCAGTTCTTC. This rearrangement joins TRBV27 to TRBJ2-1, with TRBD2 matching over 8 bases. The length of the CDR3 is 16 residues. The junction had 3 bases not matched to a gene; V was cut back by 0 bases and J by 2 bases. Germline values: CDR1 MNHEY, CDR2 SMNVEV (reference sequence).

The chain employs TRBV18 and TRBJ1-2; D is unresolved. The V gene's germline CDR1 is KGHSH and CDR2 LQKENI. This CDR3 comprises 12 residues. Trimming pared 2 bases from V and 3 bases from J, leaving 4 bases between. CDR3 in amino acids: CASSPTDYGYTF. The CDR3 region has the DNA TGTGCCAGCTCACCAACAGACTATGGCTACACCTTC. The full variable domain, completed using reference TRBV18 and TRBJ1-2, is NAGVMQNPRHLVRRRGQEARLRCSPMKGHSHVYWYRQLPEEGLKFMVYLQKENIIDESGMPKERFSAEFPKEGPSILRIQQVVRGDSAAYFCASSPTDYGYTFGSGTRLTVV.

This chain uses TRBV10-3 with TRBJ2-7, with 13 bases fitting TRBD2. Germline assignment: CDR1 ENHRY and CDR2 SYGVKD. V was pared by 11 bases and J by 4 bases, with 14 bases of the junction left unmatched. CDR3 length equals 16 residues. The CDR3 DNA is TGTGCCGCCGACGGGGTCCGGACTAGCGGGGGATACGAGCAGTACTTC. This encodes CAADGVRTSGGYEQYF.

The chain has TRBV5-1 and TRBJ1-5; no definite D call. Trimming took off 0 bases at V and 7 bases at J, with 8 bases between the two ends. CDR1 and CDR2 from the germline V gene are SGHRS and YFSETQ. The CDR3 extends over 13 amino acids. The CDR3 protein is CASSLGGGQPQHF. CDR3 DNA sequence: TGCGCCAGCAGCTTGGGGGGAGGCCAGCCCCAGCATTTT.

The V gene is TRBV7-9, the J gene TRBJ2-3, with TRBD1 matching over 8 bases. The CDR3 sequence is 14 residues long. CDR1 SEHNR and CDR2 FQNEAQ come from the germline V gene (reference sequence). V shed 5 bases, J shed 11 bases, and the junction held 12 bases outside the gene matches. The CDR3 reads CASSPQGAPRRQYF. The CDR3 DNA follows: TGTGCCAGCAGCCCTCAGGGGGCGCCTCGCCGGCAGTATTTT. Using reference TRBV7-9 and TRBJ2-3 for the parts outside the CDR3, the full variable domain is DTGVSQNPRHKITKRGQNVTFRCDPISEHNRLYWYRQTLGQGPEFLTYFQNEAQLEKSRLLSDRFSAERPKGSFSTLEIQRTEQGDSAMYLCASSPQGAPRRQYFGPGTRLTVL.

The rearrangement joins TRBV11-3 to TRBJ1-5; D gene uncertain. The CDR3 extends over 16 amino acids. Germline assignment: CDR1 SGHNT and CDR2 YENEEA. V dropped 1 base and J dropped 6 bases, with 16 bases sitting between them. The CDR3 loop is CASSLACTSGSQPQHF. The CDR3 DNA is TGTGCCAGCAGCTTAGCATGTACTTCGGGTTCTCAGCCCCAGCATTTT. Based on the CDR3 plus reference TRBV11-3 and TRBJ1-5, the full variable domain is EAGVVQSPRYKIIEKKQPVAFWCNPISGHNTLYWYLQNLGQGPELLIRYENEEAVDDSQLPKDRFSAERLKGVDSTLKIQPAELGDSAVYLCASSLACTSGSQPQHFGDGTRLSIL.

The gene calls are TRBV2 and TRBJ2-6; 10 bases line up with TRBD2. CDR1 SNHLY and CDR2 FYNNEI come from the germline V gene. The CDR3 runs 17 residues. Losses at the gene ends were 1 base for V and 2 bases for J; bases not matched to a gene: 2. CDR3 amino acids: CASSEGLAGAGANVLTF. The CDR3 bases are TGTGCCAGCAGTGAAGGGCTAGCGGGAGCTGGGGCCAACGTCCTGACTTTC.

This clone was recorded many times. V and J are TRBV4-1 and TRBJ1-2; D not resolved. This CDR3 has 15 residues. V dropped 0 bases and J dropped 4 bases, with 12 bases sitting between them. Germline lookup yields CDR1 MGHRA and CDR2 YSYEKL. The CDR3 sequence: CASSQDEPGSYGYTF. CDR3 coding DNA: TGCGCCAGCAGCCAAGATGAGCCGGGGAGCTATGGCTACACCTTC.

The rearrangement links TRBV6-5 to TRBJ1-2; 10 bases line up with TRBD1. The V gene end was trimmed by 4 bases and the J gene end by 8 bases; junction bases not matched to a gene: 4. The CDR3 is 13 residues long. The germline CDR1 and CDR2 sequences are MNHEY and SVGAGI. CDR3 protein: CASSWTGGGGYTF. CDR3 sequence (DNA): TGTGCCAGCAGTTGGACAGGGGGTGGAGGCTACACCTTC.

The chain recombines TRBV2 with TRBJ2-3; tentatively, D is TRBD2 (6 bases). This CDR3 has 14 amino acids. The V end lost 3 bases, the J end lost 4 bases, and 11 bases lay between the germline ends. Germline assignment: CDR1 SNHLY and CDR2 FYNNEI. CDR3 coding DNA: TGTGCCAGCAGTGATGCTAGCGAAGCAGATACGCAGTATTTT. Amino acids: CASSDASEADTQYF.

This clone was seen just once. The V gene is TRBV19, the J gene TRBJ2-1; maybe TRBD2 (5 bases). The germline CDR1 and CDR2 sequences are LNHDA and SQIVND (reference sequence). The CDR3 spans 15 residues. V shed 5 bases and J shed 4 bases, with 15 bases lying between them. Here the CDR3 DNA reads TGTGCCAGTAGTCCCGACTACGGCCAATACAATGAGCAGTTCTTC. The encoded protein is CASSPDYGQYNEQFF.

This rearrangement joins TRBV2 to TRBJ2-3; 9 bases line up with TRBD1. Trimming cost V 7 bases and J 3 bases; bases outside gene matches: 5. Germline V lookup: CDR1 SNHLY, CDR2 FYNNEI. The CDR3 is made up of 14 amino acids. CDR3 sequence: CASTRQGETDTQYF. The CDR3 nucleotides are TGTGCCAGCACCCGACAGGGGGAGACAGATACGCAGTATTTT.

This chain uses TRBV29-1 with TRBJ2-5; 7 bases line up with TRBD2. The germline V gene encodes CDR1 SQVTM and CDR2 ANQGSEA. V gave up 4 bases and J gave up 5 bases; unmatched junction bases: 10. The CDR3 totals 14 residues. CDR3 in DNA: TGCAGCGTTGGGGGAGGGGCTGTCGGGGAGACCCAGTACTTC. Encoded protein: CSVGGGAVGETQYF.

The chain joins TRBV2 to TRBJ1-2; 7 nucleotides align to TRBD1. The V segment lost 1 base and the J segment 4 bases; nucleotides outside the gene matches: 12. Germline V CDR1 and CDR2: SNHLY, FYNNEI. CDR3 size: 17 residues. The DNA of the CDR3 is TGTGCCAGCAGTGAAGGGGGGACAGCTCTAATCGGCTATGGCTACACCTTC. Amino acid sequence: CASSEGGTALIGYGYTF.